These T cell receptor beta chains were read from a single sample in a study of blood T cell repertoires in COVID-19. The assay was immunoSEQ multiplex PCR, and TCRdb's table has in-frame clones only and misses some. The table includes 250,000 to 350,000 clones, roughly 80% detected once. The sequencing sample was made of peripheral blood. The source of these receptors is a human donor with COVID-19, enrolled during active disease. The donor label of this sample is uncertain. Both conserved end residues are part of each CDR3. The order of the fields is V gene, J gene, clone size, D gene, CDR3 protein, CDR3 DNA. A D gene is named only where the DNA matches it firmly. Expanded clones get a size class; other rows say once, few or many, or leave the size out.

V gene: TRBV28; J gene: TRBJ1-4; clone size: -; D gene: -; CDR3 protein: CASSLGGATNEKLFF; CDR3 DNA: TGTGCCAGCAGTTTGGGGGGAGCAACTAATGAAAAACTGTTTTTT
V gene: TRBV19; J gene: TRBJ2-7; clone size: -; D gene: -; CDR3 protein: CASSMAASSYEQYF; CDR3 DNA: TGTGCCAGTAGTATGGCGGCGAGCTCCTACGAGCAGTACTTC
V gene: TRBV11-1; J gene: TRBJ1-2; clone size: -; D gene: -; CDR3 protein: CASSHDRNYGYTF; CDR3 DNA: TGTGCCAGCAGCCATGACAGGAACTATGGCTACACCTTC
V gene: TRBV3-1/TRBV3-2; J gene: TRBJ2-7; clone size: -; D gene: TRBD1; CDR3 protein: CASSQSGPGQGYEQYF; CDR3 DNA: TGTGCCAGCAGCCAGTCAGGCCCGGGACAGGGTTACGAGCAGTACTTC
V gene: TRBV7-3; J gene: TRBJ2-5; clone size: -; D gene: TRBD2; CDR3 protein: CASSPSGVLETQYF; CDR3 DNA: TGTGCCAGCAGCCCTAGCGGGGTACTCGAGACCCAGTACTTC
V gene: TRBV9; J gene: TRBJ2-1; clone size: once; D gene: TRBD2; CDR3 protein: CASSIGLAGGNEQFF; CDR3 DNA: TGTGCCAGCAGTATTGGACTAGCGGGAGGCAATGAGCAGTTCTTC
V gene: TRBV12-3/TRBV12-4; J gene: TRBJ2-5; clone size: -; D gene: -; CDR3 protein: CASSFLETQYF; CDR3 DNA: TGTGCCAGCAGTTTTCTTGAGACCCAGTACTTC
V gene: TRBV6-2/TRBV6-3; J gene: TRBJ2-7; clone size: -; D gene: TRBD1; CDR3 protein: CASSPGTGISSYEQYF; CDR3 DNA: TGTGCCAGCAGCCCCGGGACAGGAATTTCCTCCTACGAGCAGTACTTC
V gene: TRBV2; J gene: TRBJ1-4; clone size: -; D gene: -; CDR3 protein: CASSPQGSGYPFF; CDR3 DNA: TGTGCCAGCAGTCCTCAAGGCTCAGGGTACCCCTTTTTT
V gene: TRBV29-1; J gene: TRBJ1-1; clone size: once; D gene: -; CDR3 protein: CSALEGLDTEAFF; CDR3 DNA: TGCAGCGCTTTGGAGGGGTTAGACACTGAAGCTTTCTTT
V gene: TRBV5-1; J gene: TRBJ2-5; clone size: -; D gene: TRBD2; CDR3 protein: CASSPGTSGKVYQETQYF; CDR3 DNA: TGCGCCAGCAGCCCGGGGACTAGCGGGAAGGTGTACCAAGAGACCCAGTACTTC
V gene: TRBV4-3; J gene: TRBJ2-1; clone size: -; D gene: TRBD2; CDR3 protein: CASSQALAGGDNEQFF; CDR3 DNA: TGCGCCAGCAGCCAAGCGTTAGCGGGAGGGGATAATGAGCAGTTCTTC
V gene: TRBV5-7; J gene: TRBJ2-1; clone size: -; D gene: TRBD2; CDR3 protein: CASSFLQFTSGSCNEQFF; CDR3 DNA: TGTGCCAGCAGCTTCCTCCAGTTTACTAGCGGGAGTTGCAATGAGCAGTTCTTC
V gene: TRBV5-1; J gene: TRBJ2-1; clone size: -; D gene: -; CDR3 protein: CASSLYGESSYNEQFF; CDR3 DNA: TGCGCCAGCAGCTTGTACGGGGAGAGCTCCTACAATGAGCAGTTCTTC
V gene: TRBV12-3/TRBV12-4; J gene: TRBJ1-2; clone size: once; D gene: -; CDR3 protein: CASRPIYGYTF; CDR3 DNA: TGTGCCAGCAGACCTATCTATGGCTACACCTTC
V gene: TRBV2; J gene: TRBJ2-5; clone size: -; D gene: TRBD1; CDR3 protein: CASSDRGETQYF; CDR3 DNA: TGTGCCAGCAGCGACAGGGGGGAGACCCAGTACTTC
V gene: TRBV10-3; J gene: TRBJ2-1; clone size: -; D gene: TRBD2; CDR3 protein: CAIRGDYSVSYNEQFF; CDR3 DNA: TGTGCCATCAGGGGGGACTACTCCGTCTCCTACAATGAGCAGTTCTTC
V gene: TRBV7-2; J gene: TRBJ2-5; clone size: once; D gene: TRBD1; CDR3 protein: CASNPTGDRKSTQYF; CDR3 DNA: TGTGCCAGCAACCCAACCGGGGACAGGAAAAGCACCCAGTACTTC
V gene: TRBV7-9; J gene: TRBJ2-2; clone size: -; D gene: -; CDR3 protein: CASSLESFGYTGELFF; CDR3 DNA: TGTGCCAGCAGCTTAGAATCATTCGGGTACACCGGGGAGCTGTTTTTT
V gene: TRBV7-9; J gene: TRBJ1-1; clone size: few; D gene: -; CDR3 protein: CASSLGGVVAMNTEAFF; CDR3 DNA: TGTGCCAGCAGCCTAGGGGGGGTCGTAGCTATGAACACTGAAGCTTTCTTT
V gene: TRBV7-9; J gene: TRBJ2-1; clone size: -; D gene: -; CDR3 protein: CASSITSNEQFF; CDR3 DNA: TGTGCCAGCAGCATTACTAGCAATGAGCAGTTCTTC
V gene: TRBV5-1; J gene: TRBJ1-1; clone size: -; D gene: TRBD1; CDR3 protein: CASSLEGGQGIAFF; CDR3 DNA: TGCGCCAGCAGCTTGGAGGGGGGACAGGGGATAGCTTTCTTT
V gene: TRBV15; J gene: TRBJ2-5; clone size: -; D gene: TRBD2; CDR3 protein: CATSSLRSGTSGGPRETQYF; CDR3 DNA: TGTGCCACCAGCAGTTTAAGATCCGGGACTAGCGGGGGACCGAGGGAGACCCAGTACTTC
V gene: TRBV4-3; J gene: TRBJ2-2; clone size: -; D gene: TRBD2; CDR3 protein: CASSQRIPGLAGLNTGELFF; CDR3 DNA: TGCGCCAGCAGCCAACGTATCCCGGGACTAGCGGGGTTGAACACCGGGGAGCTGTTTTTT
V gene: TRBV5-1; J gene: TRBJ2-7; clone size: -; D gene: TRBD2; CDR3 protein: CASSLVLAGVYEQYF; CDR3 DNA: TGCGCCAGCAGCTTGGTTCTAGCGGGAGTATACGAGCAGTACTTC
V gene: TRBV6-5; J gene: TRBJ1-2; clone size: -; D gene: TRBD1; CDR3 protein: CASSPTGVGGYTF; CDR3 DNA: TGTGCCAGCAGTCCGACAGGGGTGGGGGGCTACACCTTC
V gene: TRBV7-8; J gene: TRBJ2-7; clone size: -; D gene: TRBD2; CDR3 protein: CASSSLREGLPGEQYF; CDR3 DNA: TGTGCCAGCAGCTCTCTCCGGGAGGGTTTGCCTGGGGAGCAGTACTTC
V gene: TRBV9; J gene: TRBJ1-1; clone size: -; D gene: -; CDR3 protein: CASSVGLPGNLNTEAFF; CDR3 DNA: TGTGCCAGCAGCGTCGGGTTACCGGGGAACTTGAACACTGAAGCTTTCTTT
V gene: TRBV18; J gene: TRBJ2-2; clone size: -; D gene: TRBD1; CDR3 protein: CASSPFGTGGLTGELFF; CDR3 DNA: TGTGCCAGCTCACCGTTCGGGACAGGGGGCTTGACCGGGGAGCTGTTTTTT
V gene: TRBV18; J gene: TRBJ2-1; clone size: -; D gene: TRBD2; CDR3 protein: CASSPRETSGYNEQFF; CDR3 DNA: TGTGCCAGCTCACCACGCGAAACTAGCGGTTACAATGAGCAGTTCTTC
V gene: TRBV10-3; J gene: TRBJ1-2; clone size: few; D gene: TRBD1; CDR3 protein: CATGQGGYTF; CDR3 DNA: TGTGCCACAGGACAGGGCGGCTACACCTTC
V gene: TRBV30; J gene: TRBJ2-7; clone size: -; D gene: TRBD2; CDR3 protein: CAWSPPTSGSSNEQYF; CDR3 DNA: TGTGCCTGGAGTCCCCCTACTAGCGGGAGTAGCAACGAGCAGTACTTC
V gene: TRBV11-3; J gene: TRBJ1-3; clone size: -; D gene: -; CDR3 protein: CASSSGFGNTIYF; CDR3 DNA: TGTGCCAGCTCCTCGGGTTTTGGAAACACCATATATTTT
V gene: TRBV11-2; J gene: TRBJ2-7; clone size: -; D gene: TRBD2; CDR3 protein: CASSSTSAYEQYF; CDR3 DNA: TGTGCCAGCAGCTCTACTAGCGCGTACGAGCAGTACTTC
V gene: TRBV19; J gene: TRBJ2-3; clone size: -; D gene: -; CDR3 protein: CASSPWDKSTDTQYF; CDR3 DNA: TGTGCCAGTAGCCCTTGGGACAAATCCACAGATACGCAGTATTTT
V gene: TRBV20-1; J gene: TRBJ1-4; clone size: -; D gene: -; CDR3 protein: CSAIDEKLFF; CDR3 DNA: TGCAGTGCTATCGATGAAAAACTGTTTTTT
V gene: TRBV18; J gene: TRBJ1-1; clone size: -; D gene: -; CDR3 protein: CASSRKGEMNTEAFF; CDR3 DNA: TGTGCCAGCTCACGGAAGGGAGAAATGAACACTGAAGCTTTCTTT
V gene: TRBV21-1; J gene: TRBJ1-4; clone size: -; D gene: -; CDR3 protein: CASSKEVEVSDRLVEKLFF; CDR3 DNA: TGTGCCAGCAGCAAAGAAGTAGAAGTGTCGGACAGGCTTGTTGAAAAACTGTTTTTT
V gene: TRBV12-3/TRBV12-4; J gene: TRBJ1-1; clone size: -; D gene: -; CDR3 protein: CASSLSADTEAFF; CDR3 DNA: TGTGCCAGCAGTTTAAGCGCGGACACTGAAGCTTTCTTT
V gene: TRBV4-1; J gene: TRBJ2-7; clone size: -; D gene: TRBD2; CDR3 protein: CASSQDFDPGLAGEGDEQYF; CDR3 DNA: TGCGCCAGCAGCCAAGACTTCGATCCGGGACTAGCGGGAGAGGGCGACGAGCAGTACTTC
V gene: TRBV19; J gene: TRBJ1-2; clone size: -; D gene: TRBD1; CDR3 protein: CASRDHPRTGEDYGYTF; CDR3 DNA: TGTGCCAGTAGAGACCATCCACGGACAGGGGAGGACTATGGCTACACCTTC
V gene: TRBV11-3; J gene: TRBJ2-7; clone size: once; D gene: -; CDR3 protein: CASSLDGDSSYEQYF; CDR3 DNA: TGTGCCAGCAGCTTAGATGGAGACAGCTCCTACGAGCAGTACTTC
V gene: TRBV5-4; J gene: TRBJ2-7; clone size: -; D gene: TRBD2; CDR3 protein: CASSQGLAVIYEQYF; CDR3 DNA: TGTGCCAGCAGCCAGGGTCTAGCGGTAATCTACGAGCAGTACTTC
V gene: TRBV4-1; J gene: TRBJ2-7; clone size: few; D gene: -; CDR3 protein: CASSQEEGYEQYF; CDR3 DNA: TGCGCCAGCAGCCAAGAGGAGGGCTACGAGCAGTACTTC
V gene: TRBV6-5; J gene: TRBJ2-7; clone size: few; D gene: -; CDR3 protein: CASRPRESRYEQYF; CDR3 DNA: TGTGCCAGCAGGCCACGGGAGAGTAGATACGAGCAGTACTTC
V gene: TRBV4-1; J gene: TRBJ1-1; clone size: -; D gene: -; CDR3 protein: CASSQETGRDTEAFF; CDR3 DNA: TGCGCCAGCAGCCAAGAGACGGGTCGGGACACTGAAGCTTTCTTT
V gene: TRBV19; J gene: TRBJ1-5; clone size: few; D gene: -; CDR3 protein: CASSIWAVSNQPQHF; CDR3 DNA: TGTGCCAGTAGTATTTGGGCAGTTAGCAATCAGCCCCAGCATTTT
V gene: TRBV7-9; J gene: TRBJ1-5; clone size: once; D gene: -; CDR3 protein: CASSLGRQQPQHF; CDR3 DNA: TGTGCCAGCAGCTTAGGTCGACAGCAGCCCCAGCATTTT
V gene: TRBV10-3; J gene: TRBJ2-2; clone size: -; D gene: -; CDR3 protein: CAISDSTTGELFF; CDR3 DNA: TGTGCCATCAGTGATTCGACTACCGGGGAGCTGTTTTTT
V gene: TRBV3-1/TRBV3-2; J gene: TRBJ2-3; clone size: -; D gene: -; CDR3 protein: CASSPPSVDTQYF; CDR3 DNA: TGTGCCAGCAGCCCCCCCTCCGTAGATACGCAGTATTTT
V gene: TRBV5-1; J gene: TRBJ1-1; clone size: -; D gene: -; CDR3 protein: CASSPEFEGTEAFF; CDR3 DNA: TGCGCCAGCAGCCCCGAGTTTGAGGGCACTGAAGCTTTCTTT
V gene: TRBV11-2; J gene: TRBJ2-1; clone size: once; D gene: TRBD2; CDR3 protein: CASSFDREAVEQFF; CDR3 DNA: TGTGCCAGCAGCTTCGATCGGGAGGCGGTAGAGCAGTTCTTC
V gene: TRBV7-3; J gene: TRBJ1-1; clone size: -; D gene: -; CDR3 protein: CASSPNALGGKTEAFF; CDR3 DNA: TGTGCCAGCAGCCCAAACGCCTTGGGGGGAAAGACTGAAGCTTTCTTT
V gene: TRBV5-1; J gene: TRBJ1-6; clone size: few; D gene: -; CDR3 protein: CASSLVGVRSSYNSPLHF; CDR3 DNA: TGCGCCAGCAGCTTGGTGGGAGTCCGGAGCTCCTATAATTCACCCCTCCACTTT
V gene: TRBV7-8; J gene: TRBJ2-1; clone size: -; D gene: TRBD2; CDR3 protein: CASASGRNNEQFF; CDR3 DNA: TGTGCCAGTGCTAGCGGGAGGAACAATGAGCAGTTCTTC